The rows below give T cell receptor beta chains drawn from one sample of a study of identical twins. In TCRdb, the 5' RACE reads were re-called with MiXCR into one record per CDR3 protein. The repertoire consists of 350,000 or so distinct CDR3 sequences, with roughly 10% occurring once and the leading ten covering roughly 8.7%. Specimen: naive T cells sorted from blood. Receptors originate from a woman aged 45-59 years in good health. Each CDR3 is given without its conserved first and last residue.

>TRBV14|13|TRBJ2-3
ASSPRTSGGNTQY
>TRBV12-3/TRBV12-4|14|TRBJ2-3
ASSPPAAWSTDTQY
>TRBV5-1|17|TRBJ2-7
ASTELGSSGTSDSYEQY
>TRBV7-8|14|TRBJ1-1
ASSLSVGGLNTEAF
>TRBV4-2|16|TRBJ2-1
ASSQEQVGGRSYNEQF
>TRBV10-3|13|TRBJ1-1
ASSGQGLMNTEAF
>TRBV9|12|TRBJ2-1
ASSVADWSNEQF
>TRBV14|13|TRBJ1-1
ASSLRTGKNTEAF
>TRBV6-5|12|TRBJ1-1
ASRMTGLNTEAF
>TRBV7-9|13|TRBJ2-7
ASSPLRGDQYEQY
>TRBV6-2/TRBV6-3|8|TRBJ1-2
ATRQDGYT
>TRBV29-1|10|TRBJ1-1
SVGQGNTEAF
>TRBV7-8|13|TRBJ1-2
ASSSSGGLNYGYT
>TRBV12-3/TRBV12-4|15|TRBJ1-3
ASSYDRVLISGNTIY
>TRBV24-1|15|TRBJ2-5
ATSDKDGRSDQETQY
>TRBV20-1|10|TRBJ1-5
SARAENQPQH
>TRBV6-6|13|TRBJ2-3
ASSLGLDSTDTQY
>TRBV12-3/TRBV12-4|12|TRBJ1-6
ASGKTGGNSPLH
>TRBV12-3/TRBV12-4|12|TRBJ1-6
ASSFRTVSSPLH
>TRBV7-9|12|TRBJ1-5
ASSFGTEGQPQH
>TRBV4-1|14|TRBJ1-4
ASRPGQGRRDEKLF
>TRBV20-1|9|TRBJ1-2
SAQDSYGYT
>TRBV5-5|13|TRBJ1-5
ASSLVIGPIQPQH
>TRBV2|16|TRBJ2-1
ASSETQAGDGSGNEQF
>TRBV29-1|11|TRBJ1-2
SVTGGNNYGYT
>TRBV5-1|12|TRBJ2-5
ASSLIVGGETQY
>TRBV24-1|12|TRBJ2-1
ATTPGQGANEQF
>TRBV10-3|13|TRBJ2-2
AISVVGGNTGELF
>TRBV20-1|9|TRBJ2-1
SATGLIEQF
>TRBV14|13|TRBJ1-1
ASRRTGSGNTEAF
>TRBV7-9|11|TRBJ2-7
ASSLEGIDEQY
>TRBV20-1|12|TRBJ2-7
SARKTGSSYEQY
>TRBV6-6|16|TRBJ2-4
ASSPAGERWSAKNIQY
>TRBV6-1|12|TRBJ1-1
ASSEISVNTEAF
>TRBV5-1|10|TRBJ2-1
ASNKYDHEQF
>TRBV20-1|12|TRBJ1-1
SARGRMWNTEAF
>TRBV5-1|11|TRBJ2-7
ASGLSDIYEQY
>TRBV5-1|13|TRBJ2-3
ASSSTGLYTDTQY
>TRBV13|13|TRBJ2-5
ASSTRDRRTETQY
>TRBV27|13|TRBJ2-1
ASSLTSGKGNEQF
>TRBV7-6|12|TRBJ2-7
ASSRQSPGGEQY
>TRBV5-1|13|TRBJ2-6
ASSLTSSGANVLT
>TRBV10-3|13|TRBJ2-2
AIRTTTSDTGELF
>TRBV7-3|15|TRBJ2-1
ASSLMGPSEYTNEQF
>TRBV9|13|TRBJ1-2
ASSVDQGFSDGYT
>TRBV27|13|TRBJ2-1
ASSLDRTKTNEQF
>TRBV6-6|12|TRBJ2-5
ASSYGGGRETQY
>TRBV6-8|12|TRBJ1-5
ASSPPTRDQPQH
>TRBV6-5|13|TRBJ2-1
ASSHGTGGNYEQF
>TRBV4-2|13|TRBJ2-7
ASSQDWGGTYEQY
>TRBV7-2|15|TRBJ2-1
ASSTDQRESSYNEQF
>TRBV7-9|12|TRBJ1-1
DSSLARGITEAF
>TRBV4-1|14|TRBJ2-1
ASSQDRRLAVDEQF
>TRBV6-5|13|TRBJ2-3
ASNLRHGGTDTQY
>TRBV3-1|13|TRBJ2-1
ASSQGVTSGGSRF
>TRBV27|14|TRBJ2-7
ASSLDRQPLTYEQY
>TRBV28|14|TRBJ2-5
ASSQILGTGMETQY